The clone carrying this T cell receptor (beta chain) was detected only a few times. The sample originates from a study of neurological immune-mediated disorders. The output of every sequencing run exceeded 190 million TCR-beta sequences, derived from 15-18 subjects. TCRdb ran MiXCR on the 5' RACE reads and lists one entry per CDR3 protein. This sample carries tens of thousands of distinct CDR3 sequences, around an eighth of them seen once, and the ten largest clones take 27%. The germline V gene encodes CDR1 KGHSH and CDR2 LQKENI. This CDR3 region has 11 residues. The V end was cut by 6 bases, the J end by 2 bases, with 4 bases between.

This sequence originates from a woman aged 50 to 60 with HTLV-1-associated myelopathy (HAM/TSP). V usage is TRBV18 and J usage is TRBJ2-5; no definite D call. Sequencing input: PBMCs. CDR3 in amino acids: CASSQQETQYF. In DNA form, the CDR3 reads TGTGCCAGCTCTCAGCAAGAGACCCAGTACTTC.